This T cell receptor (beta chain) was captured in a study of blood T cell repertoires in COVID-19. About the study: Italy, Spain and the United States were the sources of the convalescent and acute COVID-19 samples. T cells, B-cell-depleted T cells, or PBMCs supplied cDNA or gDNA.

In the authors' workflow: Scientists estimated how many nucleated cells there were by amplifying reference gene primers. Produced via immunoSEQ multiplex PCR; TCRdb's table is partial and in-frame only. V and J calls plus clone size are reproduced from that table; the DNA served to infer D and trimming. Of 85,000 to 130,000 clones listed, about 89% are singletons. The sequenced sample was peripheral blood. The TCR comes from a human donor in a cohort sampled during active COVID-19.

The CDR3 protein is CATSLAGGSSDTQYF. CDR3 DNA: TGTGCCACCTCCTTAGCGGGGGGGTCATCAGATACGCAGTATTTT. The V gene is TRBV2, the J gene TRBJ2-3, with 11 positions matching TRBD2. Trimming cost V 10 bases and J 4 bases; bases outside gene matches: 10. The CDR3 length is 15 residues. CDR1 and CDR2 (germline): SNHLY, FYNNEI.